This T cell receptor (beta chain) emerged from a study of vaccination effects on CD4 cells after COVID-19. General study findings and limits: Marked clonal contraction was seen in infection- and vaccine-induced clones late after vaccination.

As concerns this clone: The antigen is unknown.

This CDR3 has 12 amino acids. V shed 1 base and J shed 11 bases, with 11 bases lying between them. Germline CDR1 reads LGHDT; CDR2 reads YNNKEL (reference sequence). Antigen-specific CD4+ T cells were expanded with viral peptide pools in the ViraFEST assay before sequencing. An approximately nine-day culture period preceded the isolation of CD4+ T cells. Participants were vaccinated with two doses of either the BNT162b2 or mRNA-1273 vaccine. Method: immunoSEQ multiplex PCR; TCRdb's copy keeps in-frame clones and lacks some. Altogether about 60,000 clones are present, around 80% being singletons, with the ten largest covering 2%.

The chain is built from TRBV3-1 (or the pseudogene TRBV3-2) and TRBJ1-1; weak D call: TRBD1 (5 bases). The origin of this receptor is a human donor who received a COVID-19 vaccine. Sequencing used CD4+ T cells from PBMCs cultured with HCoV-OC43 spike peptides, obtained after COVID-19 vaccination. As to subset: HCoV-OC43 spike overlapping peptide pool stimulation. CDR3 region: CASSQVWGVAFF. The CDR3 DNA follows: TGTGCCAGCAGCCAAGTATGGGGGGTGGCTTTCTTT.